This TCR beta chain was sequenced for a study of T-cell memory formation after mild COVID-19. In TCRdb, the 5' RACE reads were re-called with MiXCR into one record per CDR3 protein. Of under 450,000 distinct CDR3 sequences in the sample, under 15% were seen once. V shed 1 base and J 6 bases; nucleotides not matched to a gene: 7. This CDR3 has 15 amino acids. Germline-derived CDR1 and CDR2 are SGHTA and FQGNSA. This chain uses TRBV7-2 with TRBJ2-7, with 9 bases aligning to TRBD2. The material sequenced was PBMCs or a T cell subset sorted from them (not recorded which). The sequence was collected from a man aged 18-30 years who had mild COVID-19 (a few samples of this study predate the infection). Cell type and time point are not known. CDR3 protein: CASSLGLETSGEQYF. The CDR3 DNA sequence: TGTGCCAGCAGCTTAGGTTTGGAGACTAGCGGCGAGCAGTACTTC. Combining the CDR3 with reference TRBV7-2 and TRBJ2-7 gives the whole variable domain GAGVSQSPSNKVTEKGKDVELRCDPISGHTALYWYRQSLGQGLEFLIYFQGNSAPDKSGLPSDRFSAERTGGSVSTLTIQRTQQEDSAVYLCASSLGLETSGEQYFGPGTRLTVT.